This is a list of T cell receptor beta chains from one sample in a study of memory CD4+ T cells and cytomegalovirus serostatus. Data came from immunoSEQ multiplex PCR; TCRdb stores just in-frame clones and leaves some out. The profile shows over 60,000 clones, 70% to 80% of them singletons. Sequencing was performed on memory CD4+ T cells from blood. The receptors stem from an adult in good health and CMV-seronegative. Both conserved end residues are part of each CDR3. Each record gives: clone size, J gene, V gene, D gene, CDR3 DNA, CDR3 protein. The D gene is left open where the match is weak. For some rows the clone size is stated as once, few or many, or as a class when expanded; others skip it.

>NA|TRBJ2-7|TRBV28|TRBD2
TGTGCCAGCAGTGCCTCCGGGACTAGCGCCTACGAGCAGTACTTC
CASSASGTSAYEQYF
>NA|TRBJ1-5|TRBV19|NA
TGTGCCAGTAGGGACAAGCTATATAGCAATCAGCCCCAGCATTTT
CASRDKLYSNQPQHF
>NA|TRBJ1-6|TRBV18|TRBD1
TGTGCCAGCTCGGCTACGACAGGGAGCTCCTATAATTCACCCCTCCACTTT
CASSATTGSSYNSPLHF
>medium-sized|TRBJ1-2|TRBV2|TRBD1
TGTGCCAGCAGCAGGGACAGGGGAAACTATGGCTACACCTTC
CASSRDRGNYGYTF
>once|TRBJ2-6|TRBV30|NA
TGTGCCTGGACCCGCTCTGGGGCCAACGTCCTGACTTTC
CAWTRSGANVLTF
>NA|TRBJ2-3|TRBV7-9|NA
TGTGCCAGCAGACAGCTTAGGTTGCTCACAGATACGCAGTATTTT
CASRQLRLLTDTQYF
>NA|TRBJ1-4|TRBV5-1|NA
TGCGCCAGCAGCTTGAGGGGACCCTGGGGGGAAAAACTGTTTTTT
CASSLRGPWGEKLFF
>NA|TRBJ2-5|TRBV13|TRBD1
TGTGCCAGCAGCCTAACCACAGGGGGCGGCTACCAAGAGACCCAGTACTTC
CASSLTTGGGYQETQYF
>NA|TRBJ1-2|TRBV25-1|NA
TGTGCCAGCAGTGAATGGGGGGGACCGACCTATGGCTACACCTTC
CASSEWGGPTYGYTF
>NA|TRBJ2-7|TRBV30|NA
TGTGCTCGGAGTGTAAGGGGGAGCTACGAGCAGTACTTC
CARSVRGSYEQYF
>NA|TRBJ2-1|TRBV20-1|NA
TGCAGTGCTATCAGGTACAATGAGCAGTTCTTC
CSAIRYNEQFF
>NA|TRBJ2-5|TRBV5-1|TRBD1
TGCGCCAGCAGCTTTACAGGGGGTTCAGAGACCCAGTACTTC
CASSFTGGSETQYF
>once|TRBJ2-1|TRBV7-3|NA
TGTGCCAGCAGCCCCTCGGGGAGCTCCTACAATGAGCAGTTCTTC
CASSPSGSSYNEQFF
>NA|TRBJ2-7|TRBV6-5|NA
TGTGCCAGCAGTTACGGGGCGGGACGAGCCTCCTACGAGCAGTACTTC
CASSYGAGRASYEQYF
>NA|TRBJ2-7|TRBV4-1|TRBD2
TGCGCCAGCAGCCAAGTTAGCGGGATCTTATACGAGCAGTACTTC
CASSQVSGILYEQYF
>NA|TRBJ2-5|TRBV19|NA
TGTGCCAGTAGCCAACCGCCTGCAGAGACCCAGTACTTC
CASSQPPAETQYF
>NA|TRBJ1-5|TRBV29-1|NA
TGCAGCATCGCCCGAGGAAGCAATCAGCCCCAGCATTTT
CSIARGSNQPQHF
>NA|TRBJ2-3|TRBV5-1|TRBD2
TGCGCCAGCAGCTTGAGTGTACTAGCGGGGGCTGGGGGAGATACGCAGTATTTT
CASSLSVLAGAGGDTQYF
>NA|TRBJ2-7|TRBV14|NA
TGTGCCAGCAGCCAAGGGGGGGGCCGACAGTCGAGGGCCTACGAGCAGTACTTC
CASSQGGGRQSRAYEQYF
>NA|TRBJ2-1|TRBV5-8|TRBD1
TGTGCCAGCAGCCCCCGGACAGGGGTCAATGAGCAGTTCTTC
CASSPRTGVNEQFF
>NA|TRBJ1-2|TRBV19|NA
TGTGCCAGTAGAACTGACTTATATGGCTACACCTTC
CASRTDLYGYTF
>NA|TRBJ1-1|TRBV25-1|NA
TGTGCCAGCAGTGAACGGGGGACTGAAGCTTTCTTT
CASSERGTEAFF
>NA|TRBJ2-3|TRBV2|TRBD1
TGTGCCAGCAGTGGGGACAGGGGTGGCACAGATACGCAGTATTTT
CASSGDRGGTDTQYF
>NA|TRBJ1-2|TRBV18|NA
TGTGCCAGCTCACCAGAGCGAAACTATGGCTACACCTTC
CASSPERNYGYTF
>NA|TRBJ1-5|TRBV7-9|NA
TGTGCCAGCAGCCTACTTAATCAGCCCCAGCATTTT
CASSLLNQPQHF
>NA|TRBJ2-7|TRBV23-1|NA
TGCGCCAGCAGTCAATTATCGGGCCCATCCTACGAGCAGTACTTC
CASSQLSGPSYEQYF
>once|TRBJ1-2|TRBV19|TRBD1
TGTGCCAGTAGTCAGAGCGGACAGGGGATGAAAAACTATGGCTACACCTTC
CASSQSGQGMKNYGYTF
>NA|TRBJ2-1|TRBV7-9|TRBD2
TGTGCCAGCAGCTCTCCGGGGGGGGCTAGCGGGAGGGCCGCTGAGCAGTTCTTC
CASSSPGGASGRAAEQFF
>NA|TRBJ1-1|TRBV5-4|NA
TGTGCCAGCAGCTCCTGGTGGGCGGACGGGAACACTGAAGCTTTCTTT
CASSSWWADGNTEAFF
>NA|TRBJ1-1|TRBV11-2|NA
TGTGCCAGCAGCCTAACAGGGAACACTGAAGCTTTCTTT
CASSLTGNTEAFF
>NA|TRBJ2-7|TRBV18|TRBD1
TGTGCCAGCTCACCACCGGTAGGACAGGCTTCCTACGAGCAGTACTTC
CASSPPVGQASYEQYF
>NA|TRBJ1-2|TRBV4-2|NA
TGTGCCAGCAGCCAAGATTCGGTATTCGGAGGCTACACCTTC
CASSQDSVFGGYTF
>NA|TRBJ2-6|TRBV25-1|NA
TGTGCCAGCAGGGGTTCTGGGGCCAACGTCCTGACTTTC
CASRGSGANVLTF
>NA|TRBJ1-4|TRBV25-1|TRBD1
TGTGCCAGCAGACCCGGGACAGGGGAGTATGAAAAACTGTTTTTT
CASRPGTGEYEKLFF
>NA|TRBJ2-4|TRBV7-2|NA
TGTGCCAGCAGCCAGCAGGGAAACATTCAGTACTTC
CASSQQGNIQYF
>medium-sized|TRBJ1-2|TRBV28|TRBD1
TGTGCCAGCCTAAACCAGGGGGTGGGCTACACCTTC
CASLNQGVGYTF
>few|TRBJ1-1|TRBV6-5|NA
TGTGCCAGCAGTCAACCTGGGAACACTGAAGCTTTCTTT
CASSQPGNTEAFF
>NA|TRBJ2-3|TRBV2|TRBD2
TGTGCCAGCGGCGGGACTAGCGGCACAGATACGCAGTATTTT
CASGGTSGTDTQYF
>NA|TRBJ2-5|TRBV12-5|TRBD2
TGTGCTAGTGGGCTTAGCGGGGGCGGGACCCAGTACTTC
CASGLSGGGTQYF
>few|TRBJ1-5|TRBV6-6|NA
TGTGCCAGCAGCTACGACAGCCACAATCAGCCCCAGCATTTT
CASSYDSHNQPQHF
>few|TRBJ1-5|TRBV19|NA
TGTGCCAGTAGCCCCACACACGGGACAAGCAATCAGCCCCAGCATTTT
CASSPTHGTSNQPQHF
>NA|TRBJ1-2|TRBV27|NA
TGTGCCAGCAGCCGCGGGGTCCCCTATGGCTACACCTTC
CASSRGVPYGYTF
>NA|TRBJ2-1|TRBV18|TRBD1
TGTGCCAGCTCACCCTCGGGACAGTACAATGAGCAGTTCTTC
CASSPSGQYNEQFF
>NA|TRBJ1-2|TRBV19|NA
TGTGCCAGTAGTACGGGGGGAGACAGGTCAAACTATGGCTACACCTTC
CASSTGGDRSNYGYTF
>NA|TRBJ2-7|TRBV5-1|TRBD2
TGCGCCAGCAGCTTGGGTCCGGGTAGCGGGAGTTCCATTTACGAGCAGTACTTC
CASSLGPGSGSSIYEQYF
>NA|TRBJ2-3|TRBV5-5|NA
TGTGCCAGCAGCTTGGGTTTGACAGATACGCAGTATTTT
CASSLGLTDTQYF
>NA|TRBJ2-5|TRBV9|TRBD2
TGTGCCAGCAGCCCCAGACTAGCTGAGACCCAGTACTTC
CASSPRLAETQYF
>NA|TRBJ1-2|TRBV30|NA
TGTGCCTGGAGCCGACGGTTGGGCTACACCTTC
CAWSRRLGYTF